The clone carrying this TCR beta chain has a count of ten or more. What it binds is not known. Those with hyperthyroidism were 18 to 65 years old, newly diagnosed, and ill for under 2 months. The sample comes from a study of T cells in Graves' hyperthyroidism and ophthalmopathy. Findings and caveats of the study: Ophthalmopathy got predicted by the model a median about 6.5 months before its onset.

The CDR3 regions of TCR beta were amplified from RNA transcripts. When the TCR CDR3 underwent first-round RT-PCR, the HTBI primer set was used. TCRdb re-called the multiplex PCR reads with MiXCR, one entry per CDR3 protein. The table shows 280,000 or so distinct CDR3 sequences, with roughly 15% occurring only once. This receptor was taken from a woman in her fifties or sixties with Graves' hyperthyroidism that later progressed to Graves' ophthalmopathy. The material sequenced was blood.

CDR3 DNA: TGTGCCAGCAGCTCAGAGCGGGGGGCCATTGGCAATCAGCCCCAGCATTTT. As protein: CASSSERGAIGNQPQHF. The genes are TRBV7-9 and TRBJ1-5, with D maybe TRBD1 (6 bases). CDR3 length equals 17 residues. Germline V gene sequence: CDR1 SEHNR, CDR2 FQNEAQ (reference sequence). Between the trimmed V and J ends, which lost 4 bases and 2 bases, there was a span of 18 bases.